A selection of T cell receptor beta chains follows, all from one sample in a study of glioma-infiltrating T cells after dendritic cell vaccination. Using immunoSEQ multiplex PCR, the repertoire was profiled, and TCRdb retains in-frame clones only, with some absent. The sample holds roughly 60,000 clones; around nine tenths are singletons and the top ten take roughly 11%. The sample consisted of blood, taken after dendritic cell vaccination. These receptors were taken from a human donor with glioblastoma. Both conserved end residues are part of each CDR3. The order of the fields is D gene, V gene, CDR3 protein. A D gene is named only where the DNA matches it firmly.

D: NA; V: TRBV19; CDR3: CASSPQGKGSYEQYF
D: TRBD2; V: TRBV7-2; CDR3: CASSPFGGGGARQETQYF
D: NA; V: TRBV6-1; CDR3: CASSPANTGELFF
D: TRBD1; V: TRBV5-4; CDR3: CASSSDRAKAIYF
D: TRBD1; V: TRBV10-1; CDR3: CASRDRGRNYEQYF
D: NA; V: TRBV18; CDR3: CASSPRLGTQETQYF
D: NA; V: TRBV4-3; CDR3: CASSRGDLNTEAFF
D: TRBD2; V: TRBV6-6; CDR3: CASSQGLAGGQETQYF
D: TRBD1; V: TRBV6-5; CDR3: CASSRTGDRPQHF
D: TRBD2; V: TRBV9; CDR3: CASSELAGVGDEQFF
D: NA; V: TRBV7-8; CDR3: CASSLGQGLNTGELFF
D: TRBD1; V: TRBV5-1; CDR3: CASSATGRRTF
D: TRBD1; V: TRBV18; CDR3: CASSRNTGEDGYTF
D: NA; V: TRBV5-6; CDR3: CASSLERVTDTQYF
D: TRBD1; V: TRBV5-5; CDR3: CASSSRQGILTEAFF
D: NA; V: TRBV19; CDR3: CASSARQPISSGNTIYF
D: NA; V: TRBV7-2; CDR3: CASSPLGGSRLNTEAFF
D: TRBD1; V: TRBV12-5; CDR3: CASGTGDSQPQHF
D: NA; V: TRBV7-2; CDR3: CASSLLGNTIYF
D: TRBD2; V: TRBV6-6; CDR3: CAGTSGGVTDTQYF
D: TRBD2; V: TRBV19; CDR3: CASSIVGLAGGRDIQYF
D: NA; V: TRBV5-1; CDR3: CASSLLTGTDEQYF
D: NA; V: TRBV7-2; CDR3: CASSLAQVRYEQYF
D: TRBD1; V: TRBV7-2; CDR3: CASSSSGDRVMNTEAFF
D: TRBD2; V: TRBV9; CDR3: CASSVDGGGQGEQFF
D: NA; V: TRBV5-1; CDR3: CASSWGQGPYEQYF
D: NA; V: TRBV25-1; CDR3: CASSSNGRGTEAFF
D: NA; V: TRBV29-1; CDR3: CSEVGGVYNEQFF
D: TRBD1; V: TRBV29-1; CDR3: CSMPGQGALDTQYF
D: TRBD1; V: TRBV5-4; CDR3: CASTVGTGWNTEAFF
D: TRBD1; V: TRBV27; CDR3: CASSLAGGLSNQPQHF
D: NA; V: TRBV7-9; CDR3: CASSFGGHYGYTF
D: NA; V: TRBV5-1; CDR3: CASSLGGGGRPGEQYF
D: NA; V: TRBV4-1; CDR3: CASSQPGIPYGGQYF
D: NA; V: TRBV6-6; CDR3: CASSYSAVQAFF
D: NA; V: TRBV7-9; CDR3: CASSYGGTNYGYTF
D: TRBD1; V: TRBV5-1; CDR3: CASSLGVGDSHTGELFF
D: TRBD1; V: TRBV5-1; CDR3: CASSWDSGQETQYF
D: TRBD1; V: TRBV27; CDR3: CASSSPNRQGAEGYTF
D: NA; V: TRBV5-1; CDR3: CASTFGGPDTQYF
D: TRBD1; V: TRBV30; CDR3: CALDRRIYEQYF
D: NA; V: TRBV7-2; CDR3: CASSLARESYEQYF
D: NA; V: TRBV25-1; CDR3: CASSPGGATNEKLFF
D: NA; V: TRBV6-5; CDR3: CASSPTDSVTDTQYF